This T cell receptor (beta chain) was profiled in a study of blood T cell repertoires in COVID-19. In the study overall: COVID-19 samples collected from the United States, Italy and Spain covered acute and convalescent phases. Sample material is recorded as cDNA or gDNA derived from T cells, B-cell-depleted T cells, or PBMCs.

In the authors' workflow: Amplified reference gene primers provided the basis for estimating nucleated cell counts. Assay used: immunoSEQ multiplex PCR; TCRdb lists only in-frame clones, some missing. V and J calls and clone size are those listed in that table; D and trimming were worked out from the DNA. Found here are 150,000 to 200,000 clones, under 80% of them singletons; the top ten hold 2.5% to 3%. Trimming left V 0 bases short and J 10 bases short, with 11 bases between. Germline CDR1 and CDR2: SGHAT and FQNNGV. This CDR3 is built from 13 residues. The origin of this receptor is a man aged 65 to 79 with acute or convalescent COVID-19. Sequencing was performed on peripheral blood. The chain has TRBV11-2 and TRBJ2-3; D gene unclear. CDR3 DNA: TGTGCCAGCAGCTTAGACCTCGGAGTGGCGCAGTATTTT. This codes for CASSLDLGVAQYF.